Following are 2 T cell receptor beta chains from one sample sequenced in a study of neoadjuvant anti-PD-1 for oral cavity cancer. The repertoire was sequenced with immunoSEQ multiplex PCR; TCRdb's copy has only in-frame clones and lacks some. The profile shows around 16,000 clones, about three quarters of them singletons. The sequenced sample was PBMCs, obtained before nivolumab (anti-PD-1) treatment. The receptors stem from a person aged 35-80 years with oral cavity squamous cell carcinoma.

V and J are TRBV28 and TRBJ2-7; 9 nucleotides align to TRBD1. Germline values: CDR1 MDHEN, CDR2 SYDVKM. The length of the CDR3 is 16 residues. The V segment lost 7 bases and the J segment 2 bases; nucleotides outside the gene matches: 12. The CDR3 DNA sequence: TGTGCCAGCAACCCTCGGATTCGACAGGGGGCCTACGAGCAGTACTTC. Encoded protein: CASNPRIRQGAYEQYF.

Here the CDR3 DNA reads TGTGCCAGCAGTAAAGCCTCTTGGGAGCAGTACTTC. Its translation is CASSKASWEQYF. J is TRBJ2-7 and V is TRBV6-6; no clear D gene. CDR3 size: 12 residues. Germline assignment: CDR1 MNHNY and CDR2 SVGAGI (reference sequence). Trimming cost V 5 bases and J 7 bases, with 12 bases left between them.